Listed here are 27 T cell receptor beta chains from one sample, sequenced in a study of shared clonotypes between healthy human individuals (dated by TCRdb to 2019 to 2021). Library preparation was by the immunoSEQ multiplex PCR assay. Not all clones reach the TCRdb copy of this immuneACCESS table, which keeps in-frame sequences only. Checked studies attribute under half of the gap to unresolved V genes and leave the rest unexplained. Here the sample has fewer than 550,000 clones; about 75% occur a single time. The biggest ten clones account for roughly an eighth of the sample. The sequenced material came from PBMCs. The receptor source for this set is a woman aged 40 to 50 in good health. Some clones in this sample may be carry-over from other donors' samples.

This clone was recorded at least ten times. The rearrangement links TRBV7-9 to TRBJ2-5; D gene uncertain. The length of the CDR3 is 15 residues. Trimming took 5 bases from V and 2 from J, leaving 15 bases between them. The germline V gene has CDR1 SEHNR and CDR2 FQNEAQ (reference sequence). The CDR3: CASSPLGGGQETQYF. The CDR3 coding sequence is TGTGCCAGCAGCCCACTCGGCGGTGGGCAAGAGACCCAGTACTTC.

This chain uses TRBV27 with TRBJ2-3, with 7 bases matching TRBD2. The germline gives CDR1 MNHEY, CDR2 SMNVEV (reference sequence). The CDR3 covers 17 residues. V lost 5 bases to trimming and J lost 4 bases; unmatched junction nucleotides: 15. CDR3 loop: CASSDLGRPSGADTQYF. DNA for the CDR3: TGTGCCAGCAGTGACCTCGGGAGGCCCTCGGGGGCAGATACGCAGTATTTT.

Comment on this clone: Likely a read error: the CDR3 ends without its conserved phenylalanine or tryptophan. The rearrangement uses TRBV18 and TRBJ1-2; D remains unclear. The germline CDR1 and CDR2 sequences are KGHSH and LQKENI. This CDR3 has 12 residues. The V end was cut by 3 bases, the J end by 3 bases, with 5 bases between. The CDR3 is CASSPGDYGYTS. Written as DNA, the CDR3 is TGTGCCAGCTCACCCGGGGACTATGGCTACACCTCC.

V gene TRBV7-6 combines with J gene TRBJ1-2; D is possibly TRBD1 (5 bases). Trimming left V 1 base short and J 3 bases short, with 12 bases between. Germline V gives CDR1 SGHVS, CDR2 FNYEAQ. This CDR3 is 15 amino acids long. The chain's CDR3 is CASSLGGGADYGYTF. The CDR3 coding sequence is TGTGCCAGCAGCTTAGGTGGAGGGGCGGACTATGGCTACACCTTC.

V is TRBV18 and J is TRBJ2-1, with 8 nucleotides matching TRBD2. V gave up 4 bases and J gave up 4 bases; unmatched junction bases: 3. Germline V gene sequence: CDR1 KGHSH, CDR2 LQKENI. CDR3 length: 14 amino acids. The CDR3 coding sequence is TGTGCCAGCTCACAATCGGGGGGGTACAATGAGCAGTTCTTC. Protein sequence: CASSQSGGYNEQFF.

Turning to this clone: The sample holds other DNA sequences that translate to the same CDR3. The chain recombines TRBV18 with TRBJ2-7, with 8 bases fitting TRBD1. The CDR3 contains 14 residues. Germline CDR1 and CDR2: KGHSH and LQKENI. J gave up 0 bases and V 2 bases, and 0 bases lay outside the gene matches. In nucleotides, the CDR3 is TGTGCCAGCTCACCAGGACAGGGCTCCTACGAGCAGTACTTC. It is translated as CASSPGQGSYEQYF.

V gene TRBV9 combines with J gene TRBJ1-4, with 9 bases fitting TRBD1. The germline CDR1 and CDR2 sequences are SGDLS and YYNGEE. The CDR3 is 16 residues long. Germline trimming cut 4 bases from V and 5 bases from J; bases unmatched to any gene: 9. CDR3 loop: CASSSGQGRKNEKLFF. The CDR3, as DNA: TGTGCCAGCAGCTCAGGACAGGGGCGGAAAAATGAAAAACTGTTTTTT.

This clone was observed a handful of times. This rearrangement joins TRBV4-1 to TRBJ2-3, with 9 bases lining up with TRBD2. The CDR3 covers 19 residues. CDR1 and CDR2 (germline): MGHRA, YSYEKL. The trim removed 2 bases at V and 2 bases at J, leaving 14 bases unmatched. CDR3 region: CASSQRYARASGTTDTQYF. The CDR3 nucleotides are TGCGCCAGCAGCCAACGCTACGCCCGGGCTAGCGGGACCACAGATACGCAGTATTTT.

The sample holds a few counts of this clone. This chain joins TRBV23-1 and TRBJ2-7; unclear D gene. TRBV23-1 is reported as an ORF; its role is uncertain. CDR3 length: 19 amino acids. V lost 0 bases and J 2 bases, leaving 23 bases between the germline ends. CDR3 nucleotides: TGCGCCAGCAGTCAATCTCCTTATCGAACAGCACGTAAAACCTACGAGCAGTACTTC. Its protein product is CASSQSPYRTARKTYEQYF.

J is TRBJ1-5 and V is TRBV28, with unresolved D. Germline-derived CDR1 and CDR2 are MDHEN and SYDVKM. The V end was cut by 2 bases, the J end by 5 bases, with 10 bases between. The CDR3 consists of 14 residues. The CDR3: CASSLPEDDQPQHF. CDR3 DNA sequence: TGTGCCAGCAGTTTACCCGAAGACGATCAGCCCCAGCATTTT.

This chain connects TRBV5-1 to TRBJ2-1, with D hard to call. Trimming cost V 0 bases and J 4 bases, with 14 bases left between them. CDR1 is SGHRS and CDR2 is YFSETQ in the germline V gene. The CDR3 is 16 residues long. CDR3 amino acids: CASSLGGRTTYNEQFF. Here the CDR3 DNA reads TGCGCCAGCAGCTTGGGAGGTAGGACGACTTACAATGAGCAGTTCTTC.

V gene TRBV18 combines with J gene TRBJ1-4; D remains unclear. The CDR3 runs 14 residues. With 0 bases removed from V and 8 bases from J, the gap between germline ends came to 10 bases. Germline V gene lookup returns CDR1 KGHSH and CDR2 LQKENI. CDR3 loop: CASSPPSSGEKLFF. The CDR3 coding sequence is TGTGCCAGCTCACCACCGTCGAGCGGGGAAAAACTGTTTTTT.

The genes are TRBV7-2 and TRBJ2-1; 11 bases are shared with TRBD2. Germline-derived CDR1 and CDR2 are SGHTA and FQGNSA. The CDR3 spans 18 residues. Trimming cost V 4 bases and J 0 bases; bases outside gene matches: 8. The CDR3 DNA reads TGTGCCAGCAGCTCTAAAGGGACTAGCGGAAACTCCTACAATGAGCAGTTCTTC. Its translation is CASSSKGTSGNSYNEQFF.

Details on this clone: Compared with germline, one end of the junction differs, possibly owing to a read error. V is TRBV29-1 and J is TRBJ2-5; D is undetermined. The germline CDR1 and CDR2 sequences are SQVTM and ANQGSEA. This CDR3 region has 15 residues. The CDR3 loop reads CSVGFGSRFQGTQYF. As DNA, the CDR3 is TGCAGCGTGGGGTTCGGCAGCAGATTTCAAGGGACCCAGTACTTC.

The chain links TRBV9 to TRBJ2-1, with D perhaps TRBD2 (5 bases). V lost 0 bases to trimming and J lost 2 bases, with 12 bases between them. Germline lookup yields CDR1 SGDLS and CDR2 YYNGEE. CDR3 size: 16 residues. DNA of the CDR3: TGTGCCAGCAGCGTAGCCCCCGGGATCGCCTACAATGAGCAGTTCTTC. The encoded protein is CASSVAPGIAYNEQFF.

CDR3 in amino acids: CASSVLGQGYNSPLHF. CDR3 DNA sequence: TGTGCCAGCAGCGTTCTAGGACAGGGATATAATTCACCCCTCCACTTT. The V call is TRBV11-2, the J call TRBJ1-6, with 8 bases that match TRBD1. The CDR3 spans 16 residues. Germline V gene data show CDR1 as SGHAT and CDR2 as FQNNGV. V trimming: 5 bases; J trimming: 4 bases; junction bases outside the gene matches: 7.

CDR3 in DNA: TGTGCCATCAGTGAGTCGGGGGGCAGGAACAATGAGCAGTTCTTC. As protein: CAISESGGRNNEQFF. The chain uses TRBV10-3 and TRBJ2-1; the D gene could be TRBD1 or TRBD2 (6 bases each). Trimming pared 0 bases from V and 5 bases from J, leaving 11 bases between. Germline V CDR1 and CDR2: ENHRY, SYGVKD. There are 15 residues in the CDR3.

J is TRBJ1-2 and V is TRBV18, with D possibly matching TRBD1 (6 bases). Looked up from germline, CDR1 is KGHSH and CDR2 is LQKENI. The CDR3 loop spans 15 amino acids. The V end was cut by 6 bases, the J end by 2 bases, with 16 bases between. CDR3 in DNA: TGTGCCAGCTCCCAACAGGGAATTCGAAACTATGGCTACACCTTC. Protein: CASSQQGIRNYGYTF. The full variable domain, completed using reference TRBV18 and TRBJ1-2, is NAGVMQNPRHLVRRRGQEARLRCSPMKGHSHVYWYRQLPEEGLKFMVYLQKENIIDESGMPKERFSAEFPKEGPSILRIQQVVRGDSAAYFCASSQQGIRNYGYTFGSGTRLTVV.

CDR3: CASSLGSTSNEQFF. The CDR3 bases are TGCGCCAGCAGCTTGGGTTCTACTAGCAATGAGCAGTTCTTC. The chain employs TRBV5-1 and TRBJ2-1; a weak D match, TRBD2 (5 bases). Germline CDR1 reads SGHRS; CDR2 reads YFSETQ. CDR3 size: 14 residues. Trimming took 0 bases from V and 6 from J, leaving 10 bases between them. Drawing the rest from reference TRBV5-1 and TRBJ2-1, the complete variable domain is KAGVTQTPRYLIKTRGQQVTLSCSPISGHRSVSWYQQTPGQGLQFLFEYFSETQRNKGNFPGRFSGRQFSNSRSEMNVSTLELGDSALYLCASSLGSTSNEQFFGPGTRLTVL.

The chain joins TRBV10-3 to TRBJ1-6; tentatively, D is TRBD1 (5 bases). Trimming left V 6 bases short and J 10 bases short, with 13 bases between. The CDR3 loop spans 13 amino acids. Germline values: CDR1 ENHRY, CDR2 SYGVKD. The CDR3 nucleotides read TGTGCCATCAGAGGAGGGGATTCGTCACCCCTCCACTTT. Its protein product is CAIRGGDSSPLHF.

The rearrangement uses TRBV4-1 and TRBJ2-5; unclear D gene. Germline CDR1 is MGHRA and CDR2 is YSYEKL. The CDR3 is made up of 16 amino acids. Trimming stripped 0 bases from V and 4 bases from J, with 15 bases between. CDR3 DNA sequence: TGCGCCAGCAGCCAAGATCGTCTAGGTTATGGAGAGACCCAGTACTTC. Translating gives CASSQDRLGYGETQYF.

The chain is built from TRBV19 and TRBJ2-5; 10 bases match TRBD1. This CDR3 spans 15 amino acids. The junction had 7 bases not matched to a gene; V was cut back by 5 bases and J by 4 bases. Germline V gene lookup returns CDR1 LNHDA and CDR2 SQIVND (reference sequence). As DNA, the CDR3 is TGTGCCAGTAGTCCCCGGGACAGGGGAGGAGAGACCCAGTACTTC. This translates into CASSPRDRGGETQYF.

CDR3: CASSQLGTSGTDTQYF. CDR3 bases: TGTGCCAGCAGCCAACTCGGGACTAGCGGCACAGATACGCAGTATTTT. The chain recombines TRBV4-2 with TRBJ2-3; 10 bases are shared with TRBD2. The CDR3 spans 16 residues. Germline CDR1 is LGHNA and CDR2 is YNFKEQ. Germline trimming cut 2 bases from V and 1 base from J; bases unmatched to any gene: 3.

The CDR3 is CASSFGGGRTTVQYF. DNA for the CDR3: TGTGCCAGCAGTTTCGGGGGAGGGAGGACTACGGTGCAGTACTTC. The V and J genes are TRBV27 and TRBJ2-7; 7 nucleotides align to TRBD2. Germline V lookup: CDR1 MNHEY, CDR2 SMNVEV (reference sequence). This CDR3 comprises 15 residues. Trimming cost V 3 bases and J 9 bases; bases outside gene matches: 14.

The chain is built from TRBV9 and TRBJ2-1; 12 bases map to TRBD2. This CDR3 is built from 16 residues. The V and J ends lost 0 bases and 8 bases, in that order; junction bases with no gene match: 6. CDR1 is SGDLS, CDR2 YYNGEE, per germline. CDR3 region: CASSVGLAGVLDEQFF. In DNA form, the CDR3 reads TGTGCCAGCAGCGTAGGACTAGCGGGAGTTCTTGATGAGCAGTTCTTC.

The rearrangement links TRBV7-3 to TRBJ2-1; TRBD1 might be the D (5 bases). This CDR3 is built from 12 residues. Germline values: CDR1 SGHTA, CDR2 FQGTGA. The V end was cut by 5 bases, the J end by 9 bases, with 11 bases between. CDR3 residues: CASSVQGSEQFF. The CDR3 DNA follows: TGTGCCAGCAGCGTGCAGGGTAGTGAGCAGTTCTTC.

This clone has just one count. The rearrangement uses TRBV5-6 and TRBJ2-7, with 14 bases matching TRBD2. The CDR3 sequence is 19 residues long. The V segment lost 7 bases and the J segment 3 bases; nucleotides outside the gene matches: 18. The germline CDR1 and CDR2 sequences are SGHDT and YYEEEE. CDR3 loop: CASGKTQGLAGALLYEQYF. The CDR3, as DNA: TGTGCCAGCGGCAAGACCCAGGGACTAGCGGGAGCACTACTCTACGAGCAGTACTTC. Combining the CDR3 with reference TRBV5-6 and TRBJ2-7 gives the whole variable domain DAGVTQSPTHLIKTRGQQVTLRCSPKSGHDTVSWYQQALGQGPQFIFQYYEEEERQRGNFPDRFSGHQFPNYSSELNVNALLLGDSALYLCASGKTQGLAGALLYEQYFGPGTRLTVT.